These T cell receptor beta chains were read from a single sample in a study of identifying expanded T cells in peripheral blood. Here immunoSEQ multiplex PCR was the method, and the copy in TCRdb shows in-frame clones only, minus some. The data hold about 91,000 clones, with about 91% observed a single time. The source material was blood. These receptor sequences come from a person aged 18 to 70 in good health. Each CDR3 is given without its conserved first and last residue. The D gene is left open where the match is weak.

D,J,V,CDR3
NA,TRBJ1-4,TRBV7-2,ASNRGEVGEKLF
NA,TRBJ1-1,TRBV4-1,ASSQGANTEAF
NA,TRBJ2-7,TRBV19,ASSWGSEQY
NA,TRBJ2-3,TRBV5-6,ASSSPTGRLFTDTQY
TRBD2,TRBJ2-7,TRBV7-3,ASSLVSGRALEQY
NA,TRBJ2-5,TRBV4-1,ASSQDVSQGNQETQY
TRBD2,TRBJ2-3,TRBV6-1,ASSAPGLAGGTDTQY
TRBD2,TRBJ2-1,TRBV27,ASRPYSGRYNEQF
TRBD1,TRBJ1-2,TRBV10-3,AISERGQGNGYT
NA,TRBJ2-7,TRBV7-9,ASSLNGEQY
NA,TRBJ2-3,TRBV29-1,SVGGDTQY
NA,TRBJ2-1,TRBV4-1,ASSQDEDGSRGEQF
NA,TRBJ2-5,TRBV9,ASSVDAGETQY
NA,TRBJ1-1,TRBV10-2,ASSEPQGTEAF
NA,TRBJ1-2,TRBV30,AWLGNYYT
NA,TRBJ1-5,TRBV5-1,ASSLGSNQPQH
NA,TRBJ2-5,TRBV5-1,ASSQRAVPQETQY
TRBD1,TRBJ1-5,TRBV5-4,ASSLGTGEAQPQH
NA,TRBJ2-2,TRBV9,ASSVVSDTGELF
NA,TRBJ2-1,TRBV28,ASSPLNNEQF
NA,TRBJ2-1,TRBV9,ASSVGGISYNEQF
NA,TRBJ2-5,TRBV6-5,ASSLASSLVETQY
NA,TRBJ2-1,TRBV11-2,ASSLGLWDEQF
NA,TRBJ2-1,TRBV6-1,ASSPSAHNEQF
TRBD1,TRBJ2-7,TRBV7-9,ASSLAGQGAIFYEQY
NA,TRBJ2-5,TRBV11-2,ASSFNPGDQGTQY
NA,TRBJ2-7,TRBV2,ASSPAYEQY
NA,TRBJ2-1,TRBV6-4,ASSEGGPTEQF
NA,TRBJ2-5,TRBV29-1,SVGPRRETQY
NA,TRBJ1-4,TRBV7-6,ASSLGQGYEKLF
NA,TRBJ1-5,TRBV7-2,ASSYRGNQPQH
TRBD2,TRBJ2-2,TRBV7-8,ASSLAGFSGWPGELF
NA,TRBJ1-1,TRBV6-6,ASRQGMLYTEAF
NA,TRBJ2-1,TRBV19,ASSMGNSYNEQF